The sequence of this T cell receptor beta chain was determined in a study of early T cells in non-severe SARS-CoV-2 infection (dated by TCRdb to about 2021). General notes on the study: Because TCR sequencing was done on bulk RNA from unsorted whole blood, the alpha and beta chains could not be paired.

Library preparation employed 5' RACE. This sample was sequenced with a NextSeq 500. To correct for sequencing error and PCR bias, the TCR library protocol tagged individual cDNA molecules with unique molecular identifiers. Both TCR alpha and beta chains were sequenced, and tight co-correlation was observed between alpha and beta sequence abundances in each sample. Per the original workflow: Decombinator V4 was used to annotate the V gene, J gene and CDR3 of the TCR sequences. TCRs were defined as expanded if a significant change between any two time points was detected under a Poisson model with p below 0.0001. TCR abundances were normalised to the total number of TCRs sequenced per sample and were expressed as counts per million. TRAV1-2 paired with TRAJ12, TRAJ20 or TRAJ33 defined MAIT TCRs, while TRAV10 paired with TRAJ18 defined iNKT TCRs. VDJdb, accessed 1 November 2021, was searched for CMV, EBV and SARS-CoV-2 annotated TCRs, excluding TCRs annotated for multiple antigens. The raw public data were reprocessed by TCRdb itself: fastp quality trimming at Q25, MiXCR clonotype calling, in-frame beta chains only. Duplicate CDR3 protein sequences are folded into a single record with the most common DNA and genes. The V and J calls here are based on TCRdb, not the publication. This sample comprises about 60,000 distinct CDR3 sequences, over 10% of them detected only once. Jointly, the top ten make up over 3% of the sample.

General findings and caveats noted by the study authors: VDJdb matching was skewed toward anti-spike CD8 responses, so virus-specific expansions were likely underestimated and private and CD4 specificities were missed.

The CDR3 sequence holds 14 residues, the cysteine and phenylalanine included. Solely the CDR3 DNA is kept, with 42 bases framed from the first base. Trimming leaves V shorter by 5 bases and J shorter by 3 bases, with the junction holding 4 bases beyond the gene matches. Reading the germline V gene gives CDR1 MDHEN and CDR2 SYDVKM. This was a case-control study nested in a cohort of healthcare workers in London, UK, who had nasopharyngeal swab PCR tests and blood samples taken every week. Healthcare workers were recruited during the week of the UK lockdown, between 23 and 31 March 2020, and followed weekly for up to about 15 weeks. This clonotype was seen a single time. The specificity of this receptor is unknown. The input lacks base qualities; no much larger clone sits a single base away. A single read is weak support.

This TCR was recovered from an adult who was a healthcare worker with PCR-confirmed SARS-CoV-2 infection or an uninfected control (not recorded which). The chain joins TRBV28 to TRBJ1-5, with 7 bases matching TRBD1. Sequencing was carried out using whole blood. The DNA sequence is TGTGCCAGCAGTCAGGGGGTTAACAATCAGCCCCAGCATTTT. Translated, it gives CASSQGVNNQPQHF.